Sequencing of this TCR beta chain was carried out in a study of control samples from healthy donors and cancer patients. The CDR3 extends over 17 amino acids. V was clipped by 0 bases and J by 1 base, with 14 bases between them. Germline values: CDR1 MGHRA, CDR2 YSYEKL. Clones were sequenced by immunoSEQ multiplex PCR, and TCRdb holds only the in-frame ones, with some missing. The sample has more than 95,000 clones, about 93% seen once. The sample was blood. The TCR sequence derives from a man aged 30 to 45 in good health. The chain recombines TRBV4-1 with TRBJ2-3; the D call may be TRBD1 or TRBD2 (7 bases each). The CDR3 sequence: CASSQERGGGGTDTQYF. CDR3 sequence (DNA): TGCGCCAGCAGCCAAGAAAGGGGAGGGGGCGGCACAGATACGCAGTATTTT.